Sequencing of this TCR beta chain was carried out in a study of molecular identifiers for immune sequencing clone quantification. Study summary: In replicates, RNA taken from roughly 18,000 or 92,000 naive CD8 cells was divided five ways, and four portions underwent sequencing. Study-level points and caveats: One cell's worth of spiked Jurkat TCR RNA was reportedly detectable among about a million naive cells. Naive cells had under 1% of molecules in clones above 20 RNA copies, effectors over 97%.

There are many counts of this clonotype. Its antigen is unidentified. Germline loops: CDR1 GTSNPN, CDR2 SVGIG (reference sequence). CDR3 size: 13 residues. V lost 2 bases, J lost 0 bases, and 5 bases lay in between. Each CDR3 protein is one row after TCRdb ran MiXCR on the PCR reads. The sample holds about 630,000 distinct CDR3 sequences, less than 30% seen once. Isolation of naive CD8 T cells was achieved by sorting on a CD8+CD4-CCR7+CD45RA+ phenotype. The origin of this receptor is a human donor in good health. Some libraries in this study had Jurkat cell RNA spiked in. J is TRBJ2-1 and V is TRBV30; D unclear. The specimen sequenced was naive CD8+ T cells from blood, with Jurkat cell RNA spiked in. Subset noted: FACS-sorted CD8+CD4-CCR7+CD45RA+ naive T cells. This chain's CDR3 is CAWSFHSYNEQFF. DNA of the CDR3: TGTGCCTGGAGTTTCCACTCCTACAATGAGCAGTTCTTC.